The clone carrying this TCR beta chain was seen more than once but under ten times. Per the study methods: From reference gene primer amplification, estimates of nucleated cell counts were derived. Produced via immunoSEQ multiplex PCR; TCRdb's table is partial and in-frame only. Clone size and the V and J calls come from that table; the DNA yielded D and trimming. The sample carries 400,000 or so clones, 88% recorded once. This sample is drawn from a study of blood T cell repertoires in COVID-19. Turning to the study itself: Material from acute and convalescent COVID-19 was sourced from the United States, Italy and Spain. In each case, the material was cDNA or gDNA derived from T cells, B-cell-depleted T cells, or PBMCs.

Participant reports of clinical history set cohort assignment. The sequencing sample was made of PBMCs or T cells enriched from blood (not recorded which). The receptor comes from a woman between 40 and 50 years old with acute COVID-19.

This chain's CDR3 is CASSRINRGDSNQPQHF. In nucleotides, the CDR3 is TGTGCCAGCAGCCGCATTAACAGGGGCGATAGCAATCAGCCCCAGCATTTT. The V and J genes are TRBV11-3 and TRBJ1-5, with 7 bases identical to TRBD1. The CDR3 is 17 amino acids. V lost 5 bases and J lost 0; bases outside the gene matches: 10. Germline V gives CDR1 SGHNT, CDR2 YENEEA.